This TCR beta chain is from a study of response to subunit inactivated influenza vaccine. Study outcomes and limitations: Researchers suggested that each seasonal influenza vaccination recruits few new T cells.

TCRdb independently ran MiXCR on the RT-PCR reads; one entry per CDR3 protein. This table has 150,000 to 200,000 distinct CDR3 sequences, approximately 12% appearing once. For this clonotype: The antigen remains undetermined.

This sample was also put to use in a study of T cells expressing NK-cell markers. That work adds: Libraries used 5'RACE template switching adding universal primer site and UMIs. The eight sequenced donors comprised seven who were HCMV-seropositive and one who was seronegative. Expanded NKG2C+ T cell clones were not confirmed as HCMV-specific.

The sequence was collected from a man aged 50 to 59 who received an inactivated influenza vaccine. This specimen was CD8+ T cells sorted from PBMCs, taken approximately 12 days after vaccination.

The CDR3 DNA follows: TGTGCCACCAGCCAGGAGGTGGACTCTGGAAACACCATATATTTT. Translating gives CATSQEVDSGNTIYF. The chain is built from TRBV15 and TRBJ1-3; no definite D call. Trimming cost V 5 bases and J 0 bases, with 11 bases left between them. CDR3 length: 15 residues. Germline values: CDR1 LNHNV, CDR2 YYDKDF (reference sequence). Variable domain in full (rest from reference TRBV15 and TRBJ1-3): DAMVIQNPRYQVTQFGKPVTLSCSQTLNHNVMYWYQQKSSQAPKLLFHYYDKDFNNEADTPDNFQSRRPNTSFCFLDIRSPGLGDTAMYLCATSQEVDSGNTIYFGEGSWLTVV.